The clone carrying this T cell receptor beta chain showed up just a few times. This record belongs to a study of CD4+ T cells in melanoma. Assay: immunoSEQ multiplex PCR; the TCRdb copy retains only in-frame clones and omits some. The sample lists over 130,000 clones; about 90% were seen once. The source is a human donor with melanoma.

CDR3 amino acids: CASSHRSIVNYGYTF. DNA of the CDR3: TGTGCCAGCAGCCACCGAAGCATCGTTAACTATGGCTACACCTTC. The genes are TRBV2 and TRBJ1-2; no clear D. CDR1 is SNHLY and CDR2 is FYNNEI in the germline V gene. The CDR3 is 15 amino acids. The germline V and J ends were trimmed by 6 bases and 1 base, with 15 bases remaining between them.